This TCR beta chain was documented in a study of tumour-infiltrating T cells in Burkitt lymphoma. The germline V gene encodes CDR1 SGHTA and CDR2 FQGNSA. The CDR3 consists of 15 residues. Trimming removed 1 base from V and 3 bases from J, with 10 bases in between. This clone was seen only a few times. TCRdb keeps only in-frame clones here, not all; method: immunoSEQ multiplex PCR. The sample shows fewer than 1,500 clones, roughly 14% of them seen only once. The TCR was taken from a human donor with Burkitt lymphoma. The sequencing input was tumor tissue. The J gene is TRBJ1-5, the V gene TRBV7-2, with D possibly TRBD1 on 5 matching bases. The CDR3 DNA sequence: TGTGCCAGCAGCTTAGGAAGGGACCCCAATCAGCCCCAGCATTTT. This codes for CASSLGRDPNQPQHF.